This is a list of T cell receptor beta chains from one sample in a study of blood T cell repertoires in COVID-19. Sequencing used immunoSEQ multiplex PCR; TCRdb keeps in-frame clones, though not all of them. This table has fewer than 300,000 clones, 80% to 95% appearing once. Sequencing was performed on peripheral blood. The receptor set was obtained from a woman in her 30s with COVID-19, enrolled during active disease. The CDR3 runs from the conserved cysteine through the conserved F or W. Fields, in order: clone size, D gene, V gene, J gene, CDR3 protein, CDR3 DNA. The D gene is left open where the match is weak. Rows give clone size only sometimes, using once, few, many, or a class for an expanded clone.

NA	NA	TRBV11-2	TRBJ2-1	CASSLRAQGLTEQFF	TGTGCCAGCAGCTTAAGGGCCCAGGGGCTTACTGAGCAGTTCTTC
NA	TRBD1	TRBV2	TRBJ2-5	CASSAGTGQETQYF	TGTGCCAGCAGTGCCGGGACAGGCCAAGAGACCCAGTACTTC
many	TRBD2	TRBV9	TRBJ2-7	CASSPRLRGAYEQYF	TGTGCCAGCAGCCCCCGTCTTCGGGGGGCCTACGAGCAGTACTTC
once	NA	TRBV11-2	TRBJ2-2	CASSPHRRNTGELFF	TGTGCCAGCAGCCCCCACCGGAGAAACACCGGGGAGCTGTTTTTT
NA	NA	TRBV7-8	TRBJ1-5	CASSPHPPRGSNQPQHF	TGTGCCAGCAGCCCTCATCCCCCGAGGGGGAGCAATCAGCCCCAGCATTTT
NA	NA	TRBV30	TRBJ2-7	CAWGRAKYEQYF	TGTGCCTGGGGCAGGGCCAAATACGAGCAGTACTTC
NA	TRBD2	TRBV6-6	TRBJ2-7	CASSGSIYEQYF	TGTGCAAGCAGCGGGAGCATCTACGAGCAGTACTTC
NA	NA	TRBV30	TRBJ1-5	CAWSGGAANQPQHF	TGTGCCTGGAGTGGGGGAGCGGCTAATCAGCCCCAGCATTTT
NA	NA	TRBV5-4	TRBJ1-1	CASSLGYGRDTEAFF	TGTGCCAGCAGCTTGGGATACGGGAGGGACACTGAAGCTTTCTTT
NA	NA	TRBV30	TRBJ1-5	CAWSIGDQPQHF	TGTGCCTGGAGTATCGGGGATCAGCCCCAGCATTTT
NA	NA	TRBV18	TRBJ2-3	CASSPSGDTQYF	TGTGCCAGCTCACCCTCAGGGGATACGCAGTATTTT
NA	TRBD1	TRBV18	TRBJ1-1	CASSATGVGTEAFF	TGTGCCAGCTCAGCGACAGGGGTGGGCACTGAAGCTTTCTTT
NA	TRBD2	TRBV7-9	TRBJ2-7	CASSSTGGQYF	TGTGCCAGCAGCTCCACGGGGGGGCAGTACTTC
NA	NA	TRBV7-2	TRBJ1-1	CASSLVPAGNTEAFF	TGTGCCAGCAGCTTAGTTCCAGCAGGGAACACTGAAGCTTTCTTT
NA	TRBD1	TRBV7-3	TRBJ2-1	CASSSKKDRSHNEQFF	TGTGCCAGCAGCTCCAAAAAGGACAGGTCCCACAATGAGCAGTTCTTC
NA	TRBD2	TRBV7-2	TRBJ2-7	CASSQTGTSIYEQYF	TGTGCCAGCAGCCAGACCGGGACTAGCATCTACGAGCAGTACTTC
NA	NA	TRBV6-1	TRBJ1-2	CASSESGRGYTF	TGTGCCAGCAGTGAATCTGGGAGGGGCTACACCTTC
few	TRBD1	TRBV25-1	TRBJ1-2	CASSGKGGTYGYTF	TGTGCCAGCAGCGGGAAAGGGGGCACCTATGGCTACACCTTC
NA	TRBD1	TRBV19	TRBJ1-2	CASSIGTANYGYTF	TGTGCCAGTAGTATTGGGACAGCTAACTATGGCTACACCTTC
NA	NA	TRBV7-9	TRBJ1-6	CASSAGLYNSPLHF	TGTGCCAGCAGCGCGGGCCTATATAATTCACCCCTCCACTTT
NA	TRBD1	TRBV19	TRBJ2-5	CASSIDRTPGQLLETQYF	TGTGCCAGTAGTATAGACCGAACACCGGGACAGCTTCTAGAGACCCAGTACTTC
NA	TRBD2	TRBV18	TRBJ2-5	CASSQTSGTTVQETQYF	TGTGCCAGCTCACAAACTAGCGGGACGACTGTACAAGAGACCCAGTACTTC
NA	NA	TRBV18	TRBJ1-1	CASSPPGTGSGMNTEAFF	TGTGCCAGCTCACCACCCGGTACAGGGAGTGGTATGAACACTGAAGCTTTCTTT
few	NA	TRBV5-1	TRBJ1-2	CASSLSGQTNYGYTF	TGCGCCAGCAGCTTGAGTGGACAGACTAACTATGGCTACACCTTC
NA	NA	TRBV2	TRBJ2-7	CASSEAPAPTYEQYF	TGTGCCAGCAGTGAAGCTCCAGCGCCAACCTACGAGCAGTACTTC
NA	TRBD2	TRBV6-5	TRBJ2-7	CASSYRASGTYEQYF	TGTGCCAGCAGTTACCGTGCTAGCGGGACCTACGAGCAGTACTTC
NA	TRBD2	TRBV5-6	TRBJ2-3	CASSYRLAGSTDTQYF	TGTGCCAGCAGCTATCGACTAGCGGGTAGCACAGATACGCAGTATTTT